This T cell receptor (beta chain) was found in a study of T cells expressing NK-cell markers. TCRdb re-called the 5' RACE reads, yielding one record per CDR3 amino acid sequence without DNA. This table holds about 460,000 distinct CDR3 sequences. The CDR3 spans 14 residues. Looked up from germline, CDR1 is SQVTM and CDR2 is ANQGSEA. This receptor was taken from a woman aged 45-60 years in good health. The rearrangement joins TRBV29-1 to TRBJ2-1. The sample comprised blood T cells: a sorted CD56 or NKG2C T cell subset, CD4+ or CD8+ T cells, or bulk PBMC T cells (not recorded which). The CDR3 spells CSVKYRNSYNEQFF.